A single sample gave rise to the 24 T cell receptor beta chains below, sequenced in a study of beta chain features in type 1 diabetes. The whole isolated RNA underwent reverse transcription, so sequencing captured expressed TCRB transcripts. Clones were read by immunoSEQ multiplex PCR, and TCRdb kept only the in-frame ones, dropping some. The data contain roughly 380,000 clones, around a fifth of them singletons. The sample was naive CD4+ T cells from blood. The source is a woman younger than 35 in good health.

Only a few counts were recorded for this clone. In the same sample, other DNA sequences code for this CDR3. The genes are TRBV5-1 and TRBJ2-5; D is ambiguous. The CDR3 is made up of 13 amino acids. Germline V lookup: CDR1 SGHRS, CDR2 YFSETQ. Trimming shortened V by 0 bases and J by 3 bases, and 6 bases separated the two germline ends. For the CDR3, the DNA is TGCGCCAGCAGCTTGGGAGAAAAAGAGACCCAGTACTTC. This codes for CASSLGEKETQYF.

This clone came up once. The chain combines TRBV11-2 with TRBJ1-3; TRBD1 matches at 8 bases. With 6 bases clipped from V and 2 bases from J, the junction kept 6 bases outside the gene matches. Germline-derived CDR1 and CDR2 are SGHAT and FQNNGV. This CDR3 comprises 15 residues. CDR3 DNA sequence: TGTGCCAGCAGTTTATGGACAGGGACTGGAAACACCATATATTTT. This gives the protein CASSLWTGTGNTIYF.

The rearrangement links TRBV1 to TRBJ2-6; the table's D call, TRBD1, was not checked against the DNA. TRBV1 is a documented pseudogene. This CDR3 is 19 amino acids long. For the CDR3, the DNA is TGCACCAGGCACTGGACAGGGTTTAGTTTAGTGTTTGGGGCCAACGTCCTGACTTTC. Protein product: CTRHWTGFSLVFGANVLTF.

This clone has only a few counts. The chain combines TRBV19 with TRBJ2-7; 8 bases are a match to TRBD2. V trimming: 3 bases; J trimming: 2 bases; junction bases outside the gene matches: 3. Germline V gives CDR1 LNHDA, CDR2 SQIVND (reference sequence). CDR3 length equals 14 residues. The CDR3 region has the DNA TGTGCCAGTAGTATTGTAGCGGGAACCTACGAGCAGTACTTC. It specifies CASSIVAGTYEQYF.

V gene TRBV9 combines with J gene TRBJ2-7; 7 bases agree with TRBD2. The CDR3 extends over 15 amino acids. V lost 3 bases and J lost 2; bases outside the gene matches: 8. CDR1 SGDLS and CDR2 YYNGEE come from the germline V gene. The CDR3 reads CASSASAGPTYEQYF. CDR3 DNA: TGTGCCAGCAGCGCATCAGCGGGGCCGACCTACGAGCAGTACTTC.

The rearrangement joins TRBV7-9 to TRBJ2-3, with D perhaps TRBD1 (6 bases). The CDR3 has 15 residues. Germline CDR1 SEHNR, CDR2 FQNEAQ (reference sequence). With 10 bases removed from V and 1 base from J, the gap between germline ends came to 18 bases. CDR3 DNA: TGTGCCATCCACAGGGTAACGTTAGGCACAGATACGCAGTATTTT. Translation: CAIHRVTLGTDTQYF.

This clone was detected only a few times. The gene calls are TRBV14 and TRBJ2-3; no definite D call. Germline assignment: CDR1 SGHDN and CDR2 FVKESK. The CDR3 spans 15 residues. With 3 bases removed from V and 2 bases from J, the gap between germline ends came to 12 bases. The CDR3 DNA sequence: TGTGCCAGCAGCCAGGGCAGCTCATACACAGATACGCAGTATTTT. Its translation: CASSQGSSYTDTQYF.

The genes are TRBV19 and TRBJ1-5; no clear D. V lost 6 bases to trimming and J lost 5 bases, with 17 bases between them. This CDR3 spans 15 amino acids. Germline CDR1 is LNHDA and CDR2 is SQIVND (reference sequence). The chain's CDR3 is CASSDRGGSHQPQHF. The CDR3 DNA sequence: TGTGCCAGTAGCGACCGGGGAGGGAGCCATCAGCCCCAGCATTTT.

V and J are TRBV2 and TRBJ1-2, with no clear D. The CDR3 runs 15 residues. CDR1 SNHLY and CDR2 FYNNEI come from the germline V gene. Trimming took 7 bases from V and 5 from J, leaving 20 bases between them. The CDR3 protein is CASKKPTTTGYGYTF. CDR3 nucleotides: TGTGCCAGCAAAAAACCAACCACTACCGGGTATGGCTACACCTTC.

In this sample, this clone turned up a few times. The rearrangement joins TRBV4-1 to TRBJ2-3; a possible D gene is TRBD2 (6 bases). Germline loops: CDR1 MGHRA, CDR2 YSYEKL. V gave up 1 base and J gave up 4 bases, with 15 bases separating them. This CDR3 is built from 16 residues. CDR3 DNA: TGCGCCAGCAGCCAAGTGGTTTGGCCGGGGGCAGATACGCAGTATTTT. Protein sequence: CASSQVVWPGADTQYF.

This clone was seen a few times. The chain couples TRBV4-1 to TRBJ1-1; TRBD1 is a possible D gene (5 bases). Germline-derived CDR1 and CDR2 are MGHRA and YSYEKL. This CDR3 has 13 residues. Deletions cut 0 bases from V and 11 bases from J, with 13 bases between. The CDR3 region is CASSQDQGIGAFF. CDR3 DNA sequence: TGCGCCAGCAGCCAAGATCAGGGAATTGGGGCTTTCTTT.

The chain couples TRBV28 to TRBJ1-1; D is perhaps TRBD1 (5 bases). The CDR3 totals 15 residues. V lost 2 bases and J 10 bases, leaving 20 bases between the germline ends. The germline gives CDR1 MDHEN, CDR2 SYDVKM. CDR3 nucleotide sequence: TGTGCCAGCAGTTTAAACCCGGCCCAGGAGGGACGAGCTTTCTTT. Translating it yields CASSLNPAQEGRAFF.

This clone was detected once. This chain joins TRBV7-2 and TRBJ2-7, with 9 positions matching TRBD1. This CDR3 contains 15 residues. Per germline, CDR1 SGHTA and CDR2 FQGNSA. V lost 5 bases, J lost 2 bases, and 7 bases stayed unmatched. DNA of the CDR3: TGTGCCAGCAGCCCTCCGGGACAGGGACCCTACGAGCAGTACTTC. This gives the protein CASSPPGQGPYEQYF.

The V and J genes are TRBV18 and TRBJ2-5; tentative D call: TRBD1 (6 bases). The V end was cut by 3 bases, the J end by 3 bases, with 8 bases between. Germline V gene data show CDR1 as KGHSH and CDR2 as LQKENI. The CDR3 contains 13 residues. CDR3 residues: CASSPDSKETQYF. The DNA for the CDR3 is TGTGCCAGCTCACCGGACAGTAAAGAGACCCAGTACTTC.

This clone was observed a few times. The chain recombines TRBV7-9 with TRBJ1-5; 9 bases are shared with TRBD1. This CDR3 contains 15 residues. Germline-derived CDR1 and CDR2 are SEHNR and FQNEAQ (reference sequence). V lost 7 bases and J lost 6; bases outside the gene matches: 10. The CDR3 is CASKGTGGQGQPQHF. In DNA, the CDR3 is TGTGCCAGCAAGGGAACAGGGGGCCAAGGTCAGCCCCAGCATTTT.

The rearrangement joins TRBV4-1 to TRBJ2-3, with D perhaps TRBD2 (6 bases). CDR3 length: 15 amino acids. The V and J ends lost 4 bases and 4 bases respectively, with 15 bases between them. The germline V gene has CDR1 MGHRA and CDR2 YSYEKL. The CDR3 region has the DNA TGCGCCAGCAGCCGAGGCGGGGTTTTGGCAGATACGCAGTATTTT. Its protein is CASSRGGVLADTQYF.

V usage is TRBV30 and J usage is TRBJ1-5, with D hard to call. V was pared by 2 bases and J by 5 bases, with 10 bases between. The length of the CDR3 is 13 residues. Per the germline V gene, CDR1 is GTSNPN and CDR2 is SVGIG (reference sequence). As DNA, the CDR3 is TGTGCCTGGAGTCGTCAGGAGGATCAGCCCCAGCATTTT. Protein: CAWSRQEDQPQHF. The variable domain in full, with the rest retrieved from reference TRBV30 and TRBJ1-5, is SQTIHQWPATLVQPVGSPLSLECTVEGTSNPNLYWYRQAAGRGLQLLFYSVGIGQISSEVPQNLSASRPQDRQFILSSKKLLLSDSGFYLCAWSRQEDQPQHFGDGTRLSIL.

About this clone itself: One junction end does not reproduce the germline sequence, and a read error may be involved. This chain links TRBV5-1 with TRBJ2-2; 9 nucleotides align to TRBD2. The germline gives CDR1 SGHRS, CDR2 YFSETQ. The CDR3 is 17 amino acids. The chain's CDR3 is CASSLGLAGKNAGELFF. For the CDR3, the DNA is TGCGCCAGCAGCTTGGGGCTAGCGGGAAAGAACGCCGGGGAGCTGTTTTTT.

The V and J genes are TRBV5-1 and TRBJ2-7; tentative D call: TRBD2 (6 bases). This CDR3 spans 18 amino acids. Germline V gene lookup returns CDR1 SGHRS and CDR2 YFSETQ. V was clipped by 2 bases and J by 0 bases, with 21 bases between them. The CDR3 region is CASSFPGGGGESSYEQYF. CDR3 sequence (DNA): TGCGCCAGCAGCTTTCCCGGCGGAGGAGGGGAGAGCTCCTACGAGCAGTACTTC.

The chain links TRBV9 to TRBJ2-5; TRBD2 matches 9 bases. The CDR3 totals 15 residues. Germline V CDR1 and CDR2: SGDLS, YYNGEE. Trimming took 0 bases from V and 4 from J; bases not matched to a gene: 4. CDR3 residues: CASSVGGLAAETQYF. CDR3 nucleotide sequence: TGTGCCAGCAGCGTAGGGGGACTAGCCGCAGAGACCCAGTACTTC.

Remarks on this clone: A read error may produce the germline difference seen at one junction end. The chain couples TRBV30 to TRBJ2-7; 7 bases are shared with TRBD2. Germline CDR1 and CDR2: GTSNPN and SVGIG (reference sequence). The CDR3 spans 14 residues. The CDR3: CARSRPGGSYEQYF. DNA for the CDR3: TGTGCCCGGAGTCGACCGGGAGGTTCCTACGAGCAGTACTTC. Filled out from reference TRBV30 and TRBJ2-7, the complete variable domain reads SQTIHQWPATLVQPVGSPLSLECTVEGTSNPNLYWYRQAAGRGLQLLFYSVGIGQISSEVPQNLSASRPQDRQFILSSKKLLLSDSGFYLCARSRPGGSYEQYFGPGTRLTVT.

The rearrangement links TRBV6-6 to TRBJ2-3; D not certain. There are 16 residues in the CDR3. From germline, CDR1 is MNHNY and CDR2 SVGAGI (reference sequence). Trimming took 2 bases from V and 2 from J, leaving 14 bases between them. DNA of the CDR3: TGTGCCAGCAGTTACATGGGCCTCGATATCACAGATACGCAGTATTTT. Translated, it gives CASSYMGLDITDTQYF.

This clone was observed a handful of times. The V gene is TRBV2, the J gene TRBJ2-7; TRBD2 aligns across 10 bases. The V gene's germline CDR1 is SNHLY and CDR2 FYNNEI. This CDR3 has 14 amino acids. With 5 bases clipped from V and 1 base from J, the junction kept 2 bases outside the gene matches. The CDR3 spells CASSYSGGSYEQYF. CDR3 nucleotide sequence: TGTGCCAGCAGTTATAGCGGGGGGTCCTACGAGCAGTACTTC.

This rearrangement joins TRBV27 to TRBJ2-7; 10 positions agree with TRBD1. The CDR3 spans 16 residues. With V trimmed by 6 bases and J by 4 bases, 12 bases remained unmatched. From germline, CDR1 is MNHEY and CDR2 SMNVEV (reference sequence). CDR3 in DNA: TGTGCCAGCAGCCTAGTCGCGACAGGGGGCCGGTACGAGCAGTACTTC. It specifies CASSLVATGGRYEQYF.